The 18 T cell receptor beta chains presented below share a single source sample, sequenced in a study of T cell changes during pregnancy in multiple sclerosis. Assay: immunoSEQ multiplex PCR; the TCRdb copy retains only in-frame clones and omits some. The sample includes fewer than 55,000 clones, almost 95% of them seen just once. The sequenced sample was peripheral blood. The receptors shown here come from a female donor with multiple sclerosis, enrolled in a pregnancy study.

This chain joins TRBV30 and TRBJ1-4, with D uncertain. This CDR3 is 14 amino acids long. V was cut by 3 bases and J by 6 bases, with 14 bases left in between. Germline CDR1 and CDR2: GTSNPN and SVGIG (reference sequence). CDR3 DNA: TGTGCCTGGAGCCTCATTCCAGGTGATGAAAAACTGTTTTTT. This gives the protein CAWSLIPGDEKLFF.

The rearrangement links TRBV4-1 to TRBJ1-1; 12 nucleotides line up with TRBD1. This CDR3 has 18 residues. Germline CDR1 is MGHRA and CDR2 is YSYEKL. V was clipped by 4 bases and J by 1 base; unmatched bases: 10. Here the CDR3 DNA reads TGCGCCAGCAGCCTGCCGGTGGGACAGGGGGCGAGGAACACTGAAGCTTTCTTT. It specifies CASSLPVGQGARNTEAFF.

CDR3 in DNA: TGTGCCAGTAGTATAGATCAAGGAAAGGCCGATACGCAGTATTTT. This encodes CASSIDQGKADTQYF. The chain joins TRBV19 to TRBJ2-3; D remains ambiguous. V was pared by 0 bases and J by 6 bases, with 13 bases between. This CDR3 is 15 amino acids long. Germline V gene lookup returns CDR1 LNHDA and CDR2 SQIVND (reference sequence).

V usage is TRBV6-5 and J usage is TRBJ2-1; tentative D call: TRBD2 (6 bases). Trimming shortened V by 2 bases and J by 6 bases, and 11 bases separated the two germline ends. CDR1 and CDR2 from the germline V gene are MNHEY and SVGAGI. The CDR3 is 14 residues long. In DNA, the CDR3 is TGTGCCAGCAGTTACGGTCTAGCGTTCAATGAGCAGTTCTTC. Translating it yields CASSYGLAFNEQFF.

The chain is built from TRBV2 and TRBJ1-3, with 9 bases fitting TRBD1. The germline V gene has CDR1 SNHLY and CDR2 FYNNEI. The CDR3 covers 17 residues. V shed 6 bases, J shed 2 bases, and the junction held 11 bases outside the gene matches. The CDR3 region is CASRHGTGTRPGNTIYF. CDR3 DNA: TGTGCCAGCAGGCACGGGACAGGGACTCGACCTGGAAACACCATATATTTT.

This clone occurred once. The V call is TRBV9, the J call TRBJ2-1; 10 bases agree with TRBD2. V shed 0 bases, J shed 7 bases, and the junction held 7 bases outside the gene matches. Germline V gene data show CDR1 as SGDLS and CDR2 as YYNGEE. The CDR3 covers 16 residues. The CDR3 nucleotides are TGTGCCAGCAGCGTAGGCTTACTAGCGGGGCCAAATGAGCAGTTCTTC. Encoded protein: CASSVGLLAGPNEQFF. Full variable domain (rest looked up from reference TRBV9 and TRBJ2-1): DSGVTQTPKHLITATGQRVTLRCSPRSGDLSVYWYQQSLDQGLQFLIQYYNGEERAKGNILERFSAQQFPDLHSELNLSSLELGDSALYFCASSVGLLAGPNEQFFGPGTRLTVL.

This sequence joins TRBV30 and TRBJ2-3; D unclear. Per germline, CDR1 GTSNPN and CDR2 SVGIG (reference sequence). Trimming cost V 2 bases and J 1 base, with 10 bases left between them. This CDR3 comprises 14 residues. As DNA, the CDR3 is TGTGCCTGGAGTCCCGTTTTCGGCACAGATACGCAGTATTTT. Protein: CAWSPVFGTDTQYF.

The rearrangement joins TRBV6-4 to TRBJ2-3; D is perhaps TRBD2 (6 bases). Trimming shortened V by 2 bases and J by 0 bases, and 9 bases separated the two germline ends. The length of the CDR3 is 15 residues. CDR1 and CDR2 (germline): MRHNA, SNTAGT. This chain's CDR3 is CASSDTAGSTDTQYF. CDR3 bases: TGTGCCAGCAGTGACACGGCGGGAAGCACAGATACGCAGTATTTT.

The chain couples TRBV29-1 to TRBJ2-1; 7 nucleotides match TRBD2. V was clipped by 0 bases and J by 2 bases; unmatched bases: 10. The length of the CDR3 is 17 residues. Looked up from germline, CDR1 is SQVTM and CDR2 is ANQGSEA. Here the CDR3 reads CSVEDLGGSDPYNEQFF. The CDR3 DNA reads TGCAGCGTTGAAGATCTGGGGGGGAGTGATCCCTACAATGAGCAGTTCTTC.

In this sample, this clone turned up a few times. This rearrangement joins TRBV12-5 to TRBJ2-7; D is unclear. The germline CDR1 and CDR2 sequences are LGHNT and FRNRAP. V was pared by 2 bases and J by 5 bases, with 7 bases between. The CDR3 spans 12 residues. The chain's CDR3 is CASGLTPHEQYF. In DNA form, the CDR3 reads TGTGCTAGTGGTTTGACCCCTCACGAGCAGTACTTC.

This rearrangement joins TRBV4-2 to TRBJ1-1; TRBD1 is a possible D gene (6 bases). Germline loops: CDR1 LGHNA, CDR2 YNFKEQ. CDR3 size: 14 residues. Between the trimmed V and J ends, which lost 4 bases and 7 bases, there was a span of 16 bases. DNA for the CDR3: TGTGCCAGCAGCCCAACCAGGGGCGATATTGAAGCTTTCTTT. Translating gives CASSPTRGDIEAFF.

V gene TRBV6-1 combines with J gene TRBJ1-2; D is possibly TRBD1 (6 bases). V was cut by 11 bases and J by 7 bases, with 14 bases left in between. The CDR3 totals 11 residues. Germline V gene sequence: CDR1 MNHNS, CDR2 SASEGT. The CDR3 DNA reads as TGTGCCGCGGGGGCGGACTTTGGCTACACCTTC. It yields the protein CAAGADFGYTF.

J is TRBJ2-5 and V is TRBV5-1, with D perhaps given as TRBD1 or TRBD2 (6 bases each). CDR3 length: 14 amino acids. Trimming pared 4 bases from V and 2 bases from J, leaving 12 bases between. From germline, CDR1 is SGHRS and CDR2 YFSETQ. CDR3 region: CASSLTGGQETQYF. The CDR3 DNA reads TGCGCCAGCAGCCTGACAGGAGGGCAAGAGACCCAGTACTTC.

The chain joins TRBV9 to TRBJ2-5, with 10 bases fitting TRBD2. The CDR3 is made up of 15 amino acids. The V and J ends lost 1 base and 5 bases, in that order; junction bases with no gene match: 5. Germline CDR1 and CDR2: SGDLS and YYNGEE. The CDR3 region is CASSVSASGSETQYF. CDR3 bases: TGTGCCAGCAGCGTATCCGCTAGCGGGAGTGAGACCCAGTACTTC.

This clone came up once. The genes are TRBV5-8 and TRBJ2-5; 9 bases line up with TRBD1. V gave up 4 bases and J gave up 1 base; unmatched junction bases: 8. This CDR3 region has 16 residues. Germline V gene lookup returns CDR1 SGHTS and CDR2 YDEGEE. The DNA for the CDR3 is TGTGCCAGCAGCCAGGGACAGGGAGGCTTCCAAGAGACCCAGTACTTC. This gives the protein CASSQGQGGFQETQYF.

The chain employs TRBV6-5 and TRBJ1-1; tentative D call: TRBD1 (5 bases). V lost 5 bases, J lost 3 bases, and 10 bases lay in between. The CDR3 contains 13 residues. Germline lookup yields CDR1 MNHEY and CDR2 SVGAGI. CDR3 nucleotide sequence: TGTGCCAGCAGTCGGGGAGGGGACACTGAAGCTTTCTTT. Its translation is CASSRGGDTEAFF.

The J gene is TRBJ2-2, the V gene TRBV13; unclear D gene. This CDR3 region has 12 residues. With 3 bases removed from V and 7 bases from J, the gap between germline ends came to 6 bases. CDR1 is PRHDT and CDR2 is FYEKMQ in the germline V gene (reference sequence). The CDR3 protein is CASSLLVGELFF. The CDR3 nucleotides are TGTGCCAGCAGCTTGTTAGTCGGGGAGCTGTTTTTT.

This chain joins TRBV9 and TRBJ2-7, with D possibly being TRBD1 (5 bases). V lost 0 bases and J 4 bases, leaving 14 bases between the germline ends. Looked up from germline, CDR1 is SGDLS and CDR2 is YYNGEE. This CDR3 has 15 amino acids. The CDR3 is CASSVGGSGAYEQYF. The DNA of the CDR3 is TGTGCCAGCAGCGTAGGTGGCAGTGGGGCATACGAGCAGTACTTC.